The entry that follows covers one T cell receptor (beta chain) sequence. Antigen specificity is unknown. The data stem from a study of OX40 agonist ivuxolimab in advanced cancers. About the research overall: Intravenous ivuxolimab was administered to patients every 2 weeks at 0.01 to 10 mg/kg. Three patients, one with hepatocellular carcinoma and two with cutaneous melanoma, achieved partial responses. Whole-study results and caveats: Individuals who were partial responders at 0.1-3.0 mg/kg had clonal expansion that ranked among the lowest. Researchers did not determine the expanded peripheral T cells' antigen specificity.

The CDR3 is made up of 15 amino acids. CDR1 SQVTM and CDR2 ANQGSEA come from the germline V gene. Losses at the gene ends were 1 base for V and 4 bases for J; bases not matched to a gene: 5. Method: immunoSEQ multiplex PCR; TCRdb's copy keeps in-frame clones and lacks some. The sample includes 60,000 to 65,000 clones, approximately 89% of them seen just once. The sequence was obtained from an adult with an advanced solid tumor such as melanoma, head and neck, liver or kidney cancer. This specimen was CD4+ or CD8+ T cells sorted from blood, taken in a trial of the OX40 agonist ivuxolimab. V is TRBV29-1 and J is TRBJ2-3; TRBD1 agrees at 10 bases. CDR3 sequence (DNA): TGCAGCGTTGAAGTGGGACAGGGGTTCGCAGATACGCAGTATTTT. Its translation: CSVEVGQGFADTQYF.